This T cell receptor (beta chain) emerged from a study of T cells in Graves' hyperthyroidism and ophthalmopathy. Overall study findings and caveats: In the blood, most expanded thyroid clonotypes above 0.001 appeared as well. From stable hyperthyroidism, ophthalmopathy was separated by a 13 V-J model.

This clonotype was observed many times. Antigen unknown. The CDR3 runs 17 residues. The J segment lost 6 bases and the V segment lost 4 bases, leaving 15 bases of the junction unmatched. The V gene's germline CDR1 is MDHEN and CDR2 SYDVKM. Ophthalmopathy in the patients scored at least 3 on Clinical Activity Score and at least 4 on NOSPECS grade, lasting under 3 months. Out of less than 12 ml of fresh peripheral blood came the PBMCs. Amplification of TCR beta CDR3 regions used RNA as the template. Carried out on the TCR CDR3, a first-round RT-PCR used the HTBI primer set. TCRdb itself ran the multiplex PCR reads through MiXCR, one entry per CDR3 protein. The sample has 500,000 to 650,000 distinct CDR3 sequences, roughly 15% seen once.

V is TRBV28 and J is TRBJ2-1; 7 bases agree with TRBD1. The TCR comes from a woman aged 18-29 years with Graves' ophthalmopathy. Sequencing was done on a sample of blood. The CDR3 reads CASSSPRTGKLVNEQFF. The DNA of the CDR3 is TGTGCCAGCAGTTCTCCTCGGACAGGAAAATTAGTCAATGAGCAGTTCTTC.